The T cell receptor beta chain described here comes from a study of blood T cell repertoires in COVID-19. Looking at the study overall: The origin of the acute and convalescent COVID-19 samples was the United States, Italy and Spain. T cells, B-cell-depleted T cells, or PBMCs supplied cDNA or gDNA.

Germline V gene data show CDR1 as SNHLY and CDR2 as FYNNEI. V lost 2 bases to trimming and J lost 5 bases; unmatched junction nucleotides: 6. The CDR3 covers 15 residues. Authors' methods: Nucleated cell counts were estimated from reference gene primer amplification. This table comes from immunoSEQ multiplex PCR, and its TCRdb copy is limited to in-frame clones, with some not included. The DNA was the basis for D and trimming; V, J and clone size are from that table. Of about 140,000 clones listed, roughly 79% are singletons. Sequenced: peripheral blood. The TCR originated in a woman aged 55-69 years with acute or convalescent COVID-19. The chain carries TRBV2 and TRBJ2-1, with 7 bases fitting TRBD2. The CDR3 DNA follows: TGTGCCAGCAGTGAATGGGCTAGCGGTAACAATGAGCAGTTCTTC. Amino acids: CASSEWASGNNEQFF.